Below, 7 T cell receptor beta chains from the same sample are listed, as sequenced in a study of CD8+ T cells in alopecia areata. Extraction of RNA preceded its reverse transcription into cDNA, which served as the sequencing template. The data were produced by immunoSEQ multiplex PCR, yet TCRdb's version contains in-frame clones alone and is incomplete. Among about 200,000 clones listed, approximately 53% were seen once. Sequences were obtained from CD8+ T cells sorted from blood. The receptors derive from a human donor in good health.

The chain recombines TRBV5-6 with TRBJ2-5; 12 bases are shared with TRBD2. The junction had 2 bases not matched to a gene; V was cut back by 3 bases and J by 2 bases. The germline gives CDR1 SGHDT, CDR2 YYEEEE. The CDR3 extends over 15 amino acids. This CDR3 is CASSSSGGAQETQYF. The CDR3 nucleotides read TGTGCCAGCAGCTCTAGCGGGGGGGCTCAAGAGACCCAGTACTTC. The complete variable domain, with remaining parts taken from reference TRBV5-6 and TRBJ2-5, reads DAGVTQSPTHLIKTRGQQVTLRCSPKSGHDTVSWYQQALGQGPQFIFQYYEEEERQRGNFPDRFSGHQFPNYSSELNVNALLLGDSALYLCASSSSGGAQETQYFGPGTRLLVL.

This chain connects TRBV27 to TRBJ1-5; D not resolved. This CDR3 has 13 residues. Germline CDR1 is MNHEY and CDR2 is SMNVEV (reference sequence). V lost 5 bases, J lost 0 bases, and 5 bases lay in between. The CDR3 DNA is TGTGCCAGCAGTCCATATAGCAATCAGCCCCAGCATTTT. Translated, it gives CASSPYSNQPQHF.

The V gene is TRBV23-1, the J gene TRBJ2-1; D ambiguous. TRBV23-1 is designated an ORF whose function remains uncertain. Trimming took 0 bases from V and 9 from J, leaving 6 bases between them. This CDR3 has 12 amino acids. CDR3 in DNA: TGCGCCAGCAGTCAATCAAGGGCTGAGCAGTTCTTC. Protein product: CASSQSRAEQFF.

There are a few counts of this clone. The chain carries TRBV7-9 and TRBJ1-2, with D perhaps TRBD1 (6 bases). V lost 4 bases to trimming and J lost 6 bases, with 15 bases between them. This CDR3 spans 14 amino acids. Germline V gene data show CDR1 as SEHNR and CDR2 as FQNEAQ (reference sequence). CDR3 DNA: TGTGCCAGCAGCTACCGAAACAGGGCGGATGGCTACACCTTC. Protein sequence: CASSYRNRADGYTF.

The rearrangement uses TRBV7-9 and TRBJ1-1, with D hard to call. The CDR3 runs to 14 residues. Trimming took off 8 bases at V and 4 bases at J, with 17 bases between the two ends. CDR1 and CDR2 from the germline V gene are SEHNR and FQNEAQ (reference sequence). The CDR3 spells CASDPPGGSTEAFF. The CDR3 nucleotides read TGTGCCAGCGACCCCCCAGGAGGGAGCACTGAAGCTTTCTTT.

In regard to this clone: This specimen includes other DNA sequences encoding the same CDR3. V is TRBV29-1 and J is TRBJ1-1; D possibly corresponds to TRBD1 (6 bases). CDR3 length: 11 amino acids. Trimming pared 6 bases from V and 5 bases from J, leaving 10 bases between. The V gene's germline CDR1 is SQVTM and CDR2 ANQGSEA. The CDR3 DNA reads TGCAGCGTGGTAAGGGGGACTGAAGCTTTCTTT. Its translation is CSVVRGTEAFF.

V is TRBV5-1 and J is TRBJ2-3, with unresolved D. The germline gives CDR1 SGHRS, CDR2 YFSETQ. The CDR3 sequence is 15 residues long. Trimming removed 0 bases from V and 0 bases from J, with 8 bases in between. The CDR3 sequence is CASSLGDFSTDTQYF. The DNA of the CDR3 is TGCGCCAGCAGCTTGGGTGACTTTAGCACAGATACGCAGTATTTT. The variable domain in full, with the rest retrieved from reference TRBV5-1 and TRBJ2-3, is KAGVTQTPRYLIKTRGQQVTLSCSPISGHRSVSWYQQTPGQGLQFLFEYFSETQRNKGNFPGRFSGRQFSNSRSEMNVSTLELGDSALYLCASSLGDFSTDTQYFGPGTRLTVL.